This T cell receptor beta chain was sequenced for a study of Ad26.COV2.S vaccination and SARS-CoV-2 variants. Here immunoSEQ multiplex PCR was the method, and the copy in TCRdb shows in-frame clones only, minus some. The profile shows roughly 350,000 clones, around 89% of them singletons. This clone was observed once. Treatment reported: 15 to 20 received Ad26.COV2.S at low or high dose, single or two shots; several received placebo; per-sample allocation not given. Specimens were obtained on day 63 following the first vaccine or placebo injection. This CDR3 has 15 residues. The TCR originated in a person between 18 and 60 years old who received the Ad26.COV2.S COVID-19 vaccine or a placebo. The sample here was peripheral blood, taken in a trial of Ad26.COV2.S vaccine versus placebo. The chain carries TRBV1 and TRBJ1-6; the listed D gene, TRBD1, was not tested against the DNA. TRBV1 is a pseudogene locus. The CDR3 DNA reads as TGCACCAGCAGCGGGGGGACAGCTAACAATTCACCCCTCCACTTT. Translated: CTSSGGTANNSPLHF.